This T cell receptor beta chain was recorded in a study of shared clonotypes between healthy human individuals. Study-wide context: In total, the donors were a couple of women and a few men aged 18 to 49.

This CDR3 is built from 14 residues. Germline CDR1 SGHRS, CDR2 YFSETQ. V was pared by 4 bases and J by 5 bases, with 5 bases of the junction left unmatched. TCRdb keeps only in-frame clones here, not all; method: immunoSEQ multiplex PCR. The sample lists some 2,500,000 clones, roughly 93% seen once, with approximately 0.37% in the top ten. The clonotype comes from a young man in good health. Some clones in this sample may be carry-over from other donors' samples. The material sequenced was naive CD4+ T cells from PBMCs. Subset here: CD45RA+ positively selected. This chain connects TRBV5-1 to TRBJ2-5; 10 bases map to TRBD2. The CDR3 loop is CASSPAGGRETQYF. CDR3 nucleotides: TGCGCCAGCAGCCCAGCGGGAGGGCGGGAGACCCAGTACTTC.